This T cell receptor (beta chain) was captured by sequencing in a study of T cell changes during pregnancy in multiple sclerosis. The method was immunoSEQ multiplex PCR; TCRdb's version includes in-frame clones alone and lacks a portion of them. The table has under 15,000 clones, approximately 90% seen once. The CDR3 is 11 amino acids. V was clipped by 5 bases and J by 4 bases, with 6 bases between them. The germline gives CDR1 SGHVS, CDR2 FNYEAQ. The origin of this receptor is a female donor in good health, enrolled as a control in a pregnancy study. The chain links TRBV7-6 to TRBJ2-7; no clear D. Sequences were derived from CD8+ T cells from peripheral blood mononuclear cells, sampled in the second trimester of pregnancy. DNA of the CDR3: TGTGCCAGCAGCCCCGGGTACGAGCAGTACTTC. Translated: CASSPGYEQYF.